The next 17 T cell receptor beta chains were all read from a single sample in a study of blood T cell repertoires in COVID-19. TCRdb's copy holds only in-frame clones and misses some; the assay was immunoSEQ multiplex PCR. The sample shows 200,000 to 300,000 clones, roughly 86% of them seen only once. Sequencing used peripheral blood. The receptors shown here come from a woman aged 55-75 years with COVID-19, enrolled during active disease.

The V gene is TRBV28, the J gene TRBJ2-1; 8 positions match TRBD2. Germline CDR1 MDHEN, CDR2 SYDVKM. The CDR3 covers 15 residues. V lost 5 bases to trimming and J lost 12 bases; unmatched junction nucleotides: 15. Written as DNA, the CDR3 is TGTGCCAGCAGTGTAGCGGGGACTACCTTCTCTGGGCAGTTCTTC. Amino acid sequence: CASSVAGTTFSGQFF.

This chain connects TRBV6-2 or TRBV6-3 to TRBJ1-2; weak D call: TRBD1 (5 bases). Germline lookup yields CDR1 MNHEY and CDR2 SVGEGT. The CDR3 is made up of 13 amino acids. Trimming removed 6 bases at V and 4 bases at J, with 12 bases between. Here the CDR3 reads CASSLSGGYGYTF. In DNA, the CDR3 is TGTGCCAGCAGCCTCTCGGGGGGCTATGGCTACACCTTC.

The CDR3 nucleotides are TGTGCCTGGAGTGTCCAGGGGGAAAAACTGTTTTTT. The encoded protein is CAWSVQGEKLFF. The rearrangement links TRBV30 to TRBJ1-4; D may be TRBD1 (6 bases). Germline V gene lookup returns CDR1 GTSNPN and CDR2 SVGIG (reference sequence). The CDR3 runs 12 residues. V lost 0 bases to trimming and J lost 8 bases, with 7 bases between them.

This chain joins TRBV18 and TRBJ1-2; weak D call: TRBD1 (6 bases). Germline V gene lookup returns CDR1 KGHSH and CDR2 LQKENI. V lost 3 bases, J lost 3 bases, and 17 bases lay in between. The CDR3 totals 16 residues. The CDR3 loop reads CASSPLQGLVDYGYTF. The CDR3, as DNA: TGTGCCAGCTCACCCCTACAGGGATTAGTAGACTATGGCTACACCTTC.

V and J are TRBV5-5 and TRBJ1-5; tentative D call: TRBD1 (5 bases). Germline lookup yields CDR1 SGHKS and CDR2 YYEKEE (reference sequence). This CDR3 is 16 amino acids long. Trimming removed 1 base from V and 3 bases from J, with 14 bases in between. CDR3 nucleotide sequence: TGTGCCAGCAGCTTGATATCGCAGGGTAACAATCAGCCCCAGCATTTT. Amino acid sequence: CASSLISQGNNQPQHF.

This sequence joins TRBV6-5 and TRBJ1-5; unclear D gene. This CDR3 contains 13 residues. Deletions cut 8 bases from V and 1 base from J, with 9 bases between. The germline V gene has CDR1 MNHEY and CDR2 SVGAGI. CDR3 sequence reads: CASSRASNQPQHF. The CDR3 nucleotides are TGTGCCAGCTCTCGAGCAAGCAATCAGCCCCAGCATTTT.

The CDR3 DNA reads as TGTGCCAGCAGTGACTCGTTGGGTGGGACTAGCGGGAGTCGGGGAGAGACCCAGTACTTC. Amino acid sequence: CASSDSLGGTSGSRGETQYF. The chain recombines TRBV6-4 with TRBJ2-5; 14 positions match TRBD2. The junction had 13 bases not matched to a gene; V was cut back by 0 bases and J by 4 bases. Germline V lookup: CDR1 MRHNA, CDR2 SNTAGT. The CDR3 totals 20 residues.

The rearrangement joins TRBV19 to TRBJ2-7; TRBD1 matches at 10 bases. Germline V gene data show CDR1 as LNHDA and CDR2 as SQIVND (reference sequence). This CDR3 spans 13 amino acids. The J segment lost 2 bases and the V segment lost 5 bases, leaving 0 bases of the junction unmatched. The CDR3 DNA sequence: TGTGCCAGTAGTGGGACAGGGGCCTACGAGCAGTACTTC. Translation gives CASSGTGAYEQYF.

V is TRBV2 and J is TRBJ2-7, with 7 bases fitting TRBD2. CDR3 length: 14 residues. With 5 bases clipped from V and 2 bases from J, the junction kept 6 bases outside the gene matches. The V gene's germline CDR1 is SNHLY and CDR2 FYNNEI. The CDR3 reads CASSRGVTTYEQYF. Written as DNA, the CDR3 is TGTGCCAGCAGTCGGGGGGTGACGACCTACGAGCAGTACTTC.

This clone has a handful of counts. This chain connects TRBV27 to TRBJ2-7; no reliable D call. V lost 3 bases and J 4 bases, leaving 10 bases between the germline ends. CDR1 and CDR2 from the germline V gene are MNHEY and SMNVEV (reference sequence). The CDR3 sequence is 13 residues long. The CDR3 region has the DNA TGTGCCAGCAGTTTGGGCAGACGATACGAGCAGTACTTC. The encoded protein is CASSLGRRYEQYF.

The sample holds one count of this clone. The CDR3 DNA reads TGCGCCAGCAGCTTTAATGACCCAACAGTGGATGAGCAGTTCTTC. This codes for CASSFNDPTVDEQFF. The rearrangement joins TRBV5-1 to TRBJ2-1; the D is unclear. V lost 2 bases to trimming and J lost 8 bases, with 17 bases between them. This CDR3 comprises 15 residues. Germline V gives CDR1 SGHRS, CDR2 YFSETQ. The whole variable domain, filled in from reference TRBV5-1 and TRBJ2-1, reads KAGVTQTPRYLIKTRGQQVTLSCSPISGHRSVSWYQQTPGQGLQFLFEYFSETQRNKGNFPGRFSGRQFSNSRSEMNVSTLELGDSALYLCASSFNDPTVDEQFFGPGTRLTVL.

The table lists this clone with a count of one. This rearrangement joins TRBV28 to TRBJ2-7, with a weak D call TRBD2 (6 bases). Germline CDR1 reads MDHEN; CDR2 reads SYDVKM. The CDR3 extends over 13 amino acids. Trimming took 7 bases from V and 3 from J, leaving 13 bases between them. The CDR3 loop reads CASTGDRLYEQYF. DNA of the CDR3: TGTGCCAGCACGGGGGACCGGCTCTACGAGCAGTACTTC.

V is TRBV30 and J is TRBJ2-3; D is uncertain. V was pared by 8 bases and J by 1 base, with 16 bases between. In germline, CDR1 is GTSNPN, CDR2 SVGIG (reference sequence). The CDR3 spans 14 residues. The CDR3 coding sequence is TGTGCCCACAGTCAGCACTCCGGCACAGATACGCAGTATTTT. It translates to CAHSQHSGTDTQYF.

This clone was recorded once. This chain links TRBV7-2 with TRBJ2-3; TRBD1 aligns across 8 bases. CDR3 length: 15 amino acids. Germline-derived CDR1 and CDR2 are SGHTA and FQGNSA. V lost 7 bases, J lost 2 bases, and 8 bases stayed unmatched. The CDR3 reads CASTLGTGHTDTQYF. In DNA, the CDR3 is TGTGCCAGCACCCTAGGGACAGGTCACACAGATACGCAGTATTTT. The full variable domain, in which reference TRBV7-2 and TRBJ2-3 provide the parts outside the CDR3, is GAGVSQSPSNKVTEKGKDVELRCDPISGHTALYWYRQSLGQGLEFLIYFQGNSAPDKSGLPSDRFSAERTGGSVSTLTIQRTQQEDSAVYLCASTLGTGHTDTQYFGPGTRLTVL.

This chain links TRBV19 with TRBJ1-6; possible D gene TRBD1, 6 bases. Trimming cost V 2 bases and J 6 bases, with 11 bases left between them. The CDR3 consists of 15 residues. The germline V gene encodes CDR1 LNHDA and CDR2 SQIVND (reference sequence). As DNA, the CDR3 is TGTGCCAGTAGTATATCGACAGGTCCTAATTCACCCCTCCACTTT. It specifies CASSISTGPNSPLHF.

This chain uses TRBV19 with TRBJ2-1; perhaps TRBD1 as D (6 bases). The V and J ends lost 6 bases and 6 bases respectively, with 12 bases between them. CDR1 is LNHDA, CDR2 SQIVND, per germline (reference sequence). The CDR3 loop spans 13 amino acids. CDR3: CASSRYRANEQFF. The CDR3 DNA follows: TGTGCCAGTAGCCGGTACAGGGCCAATGAGCAGTTCTTC. Full variable domain (remainder filled in from reference TRBV19 and TRBJ2-1): DGGITQSPKYLFRKEGQNVTLSCEQNLNHDAMYWYRQDPGQGLRLIYYSQIVNDFQKGDIAEGYSVSREKKESFPLTVTSAQKNPTAFYLCASSRYRANEQFFGPGTRLTVL.

V is TRBV28 and J is TRBJ1-1; perhaps TRBD1 as D (5 bases). The germline gives CDR1 MDHEN, CDR2 SYDVKM. The CDR3 spans 16 residues. V dropped 1 base and J dropped 0 bases, with 12 bases sitting between them. CDR3 residues: CASSLFYRTLNTEAFF. CDR3 in DNA: TGTGCCAGCAGTTTATTTTACAGGACCCTGAACACTGAAGCTTTCTTT.